Sequencing of this TCR beta chain was carried out in a study of blood T cell repertoires in COVID-19. Study-wide context: The origin of the acute and convalescent COVID-19 samples was the United States, Italy and Spain. The analysed material was cDNA or gDNA that came from T cells, B-cell-depleted T cells, or PBMCs.

The CDR3 totals 15 residues. The germline V gene encodes CDR1 LGHNA and CDR2 YNFKEQ. V was shortened by 4 bases and J by 6 bases, with 16 bases between the two germline ends. As processed by the authors: Counts of nucleated cells, estimated from reference gene primer amplification, were obtained. Libraries were prepared by immunoSEQ multiplex PCR; TCRdb keeps only in-frame clonotypes and omits some of them. The V and J calls and clone size are taken from that table; D and trimming were inferred from the DNA. The sample shows fewer than 200,000 clones, 80% to 95% of them seen only once. The sequence was collected from a man aged 45-65 years with acute or convalescent COVID-19. The V call is TRBV4-2, the J call TRBJ2-1, with TRBD2 as a possible D gene (5 bases). The sequenced sample consisted of peripheral blood. This CDR3 is CASSPETKVSNEQFF. The CDR3 nucleotides read TGTGCCAGCAGCCCCGAGACTAAGGTATCCAATGAGCAGTTCTTC.